This is a list of T cell receptor beta chains from one sample in a study of regulatory T cells in long-lasting Graves disease. TCRdb independently ran MiXCR on the multiplex PCR reads; one entry per CDR3 protein. The sample consists of some 330,000 distinct CDR3 sequences, approximately 12% of them appearing once. These same records also appear under a second study, on T cells in Graves' hyperthyroidism and ophthalmopathy.

The sequenced sample was peripheral blood mononuclear cells (PBMCs), obtained at new diagnosis, from a patient treated with antithyroid drugs. All receptors derive from a young woman with Graves disease. Each CDR3 is given with its conserved first and last residue. Fields, in order: V gene, clone size, J gene, D gene, CDR3 protein, CDR3 DNA. The D gene is left open where the match is weak. Size is stated for part of the rows, as once, few or many counts, or as a class when the clone is expanded.

V: TRBV20-1; size: NA; J: TRBJ2-3; D: NA; CDR3: CSARVYRARVRDTQYF; DNA: TGCAGTGCTAGAGTTTACAGGGCTAGGGTTAGGGATACGCAGTATTTT
V: TRBV7-9; size: many; J: TRBJ2-7; D: NA; CDR3: CASSLPSTRHEQYF; DNA: TGTGCCAGCAGCTTACCGAGTACGCGACACGAGCAGTACTTC
V: TRBV7-2; size: many; J: TRBJ2-3; D: NA; CDR3: CASSLAQEGSATDTQYF; DNA: TGTGCCAGCAGCTTAGCGCAGGAAGGGAGTGCGACAGATACGCAGTATTTT
V: TRBV14; size: many; J: TRBJ2-1; D: NA; CDR3: CASSQADYNEQFF; DNA: TGTGCCAGCAGCCAAGCCGACTACAATGAGCAGTTCTTC
V: TRBV12-3/TRBV12-4; size: few; J: TRBJ2-5; D: NA; CDR3: CASNQQGGETQYF; DNA: TGTGCCAGCAACCAACAGGGAGGAGAGACCCAGTACTTC
V: TRBV19; size: few; J: TRBJ1-1; D: NA; CDR3: CASSISGTTEAFF; DNA: TGTGCCAGTAGTATCTCCGGCACCACTGAAGCTTTCTTT
V: TRBV29-1; size: NA; J: TRBJ2-3; D: NA; CDR3: CSVRFADTQYF; DNA: TGCAGCGTTAGGTTTGCAGATACGCAGTATTTT
V: TRBV19; size: few; J: TRBJ1-1; D: NA; CDR3: CASKMGGARNTEAFF; DNA: TGTGCCAGTAAAATGGGGGGGGCGCGGAACACTGAAGCTTTCTTT
V: TRBV20-1; size: NA; J: TRBJ1-1; D: NA; CDR3: CSARRRSTEAFF; DNA: TGCAGTGCCAGGAGGAGGTCCACTGAAGCTTTCTTT
V: TRBV7-8; size: NA; J: TRBJ2-3; D: NA; CDR3: CASSPGTYDFRHSSVDTQYF; DNA: TGTGCCAGCAGCCCAGGGACATACGACTTTAGACATTCTTCCGTGGATACGCAGTATTTT
V: TRBV4-1; size: few; J: TRBJ1-5; D: NA; CDR3: CASSQEVTGSNQPQHF; DNA: TGCGCCAGCAGCCAAGAAGTAACAGGCAGCAATCAGCCCCAGCATTTT
V: TRBV7-8; size: many; J: TRBJ2-2; D: TRBD2; CDR3: CASSSPGGALTGELFF; DNA: TGTGCCAGCAGCTCTCCCGGGGGGGCCCTCACCGGGGAGCTGTTTTTT
V: TRBV20-1; size: NA; J: TRBJ2-2; D: NA; CDR3: CSARDVFPGGPNTGELFF; DNA: TGCAGTGCTAGAGATGTGTTTCCGGGGGGCCCGAACACCGGGGAGCTGTTTTTT
V: TRBV2; size: many; J: TRBJ2-3; D: TRBD2; CDR3: CASSGWTSGGSTDTQYF; DNA: TGTGCCAGCAGTGGCTGGACTAGCGGGGGGTCCACAGATACGCAGTATTTT
V: TRBV6-2/TRBV6-3; size: NA; J: TRBJ2-5; D: NA; CDR3: CASSFPGKQETQYF; DNA: TGTGCCAGCAGTTTCCCGGGCAAGCAAGAGACCCAGTACTTC
V: TRBV10-1; size: many; J: TRBJ2-1; D: NA; CDR3: CASSPATGMDNEQFF; DNA: TGCGCCAGCAGTCCCGCCACAGGGATGGACAATGAGCAGTTCTTC
V: TRBV25-1; size: few; J: TRBJ2-3; D: TRBD2; CDR3: CASSAPGGPRHTQYF; DNA: TGTGCCAGCAGTGCCCCGGGAGGGCCTCGGCATACGCAGTATTTT
V: TRBV2; size: medium-sized; J: TRBJ2-3; D: NA; CDR3: CASSWGRTGTDTQYF; DNA: TGTGCCAGCAGTTGGGGAAGGACAGGCACAGATACGCAGTATTTT
V: TRBV7-6; size: few; J: TRBJ2-1; D: TRBD1; CDR3: CASSLAGGTGDEQFF; DNA: TGTGCCAGCAGCTTAGCAGGGGGAACAGGGGACGAGCAGTTCTTC
V: TRBV20-1; size: many; J: TRBJ2-1; D: TRBD2; CDR3: CSAKGASGVRNEQFF; DNA: TGCAGTGCCAAGGGGGCTAGCGGGGTTCGGAATGAGCAGTTCTTC
V: TRBV10-3; size: NA; J: TRBJ1-5; D: NA; CDR3: CAISDNGGSRHF; DNA: TGTGCCATCAGTGATAACGGAGGCTCCCGGCATTTT
V: TRBV5-1; size: many; J: TRBJ2-1; D: TRBD1; CDR3: CASSLAVGQGYNEQFF; DNA: TGCGCCAGCAGCTTGGCAGTTGGACAGGGATACAATGAGCAGTTCTTC
V: TRBV6-1; size: many; J: TRBJ2-1; D: NA; CDR3: CASSPGLSSYNEQFF; DNA: TGTGCCAGCAGCCCGGGCCTGAGCTCCTACAATGAGCAGTTCTTC
V: TRBV18; size: NA; J: TRBJ1-1; D: TRBD1; CDR3: CASSPRGTVNTEAFF; DNA: TGTGCCAGCTCACCACGAGGGACAGTGAACACTGAAGCTTTCTTT
V: TRBV6-5; size: NA; J: TRBJ1-1; D: NA; CDR3: CASSSYRVGTEAFF; DNA: TGTGCCAGCAGTTCTTACAGGGTTGGCACTGAAGCTTTCTTT